This TCR beta chain was obtained from a study of T cell responses to AZD1222 COVID-19 vaccine (TCRdb year 2021). Concerning the study at large: A total of 240 or so trial participants underwent TCR sequencing, of whom around 210 had received two doses of AZD1222 and approximately 25 had received two doses of the MenACWY control vaccine. Trial participants were enrolled into age subgroups of 18-55, 56-69 and 70-plus years, which contained approximately 150, 28 and 58 TCR-sequenced participants, respectively. On the study overall, not on this receptor specifically: Most participants were white British and females outnumbered males, and the authors suggested that clonal diversity may have been underestimated. Reportedly, close to half of the unique spike-specific TCRs recognized epitopes lying outside the regions that are mutated in the B.1.351 and B.1.1.7 variants. In the small 56-69-year group, the increase in depth fell short of significance, most likely because of low power. Only six AZD1222 recipients were SARS-CoV-2 seropositive at baseline, limiting conclusions about previously exposed vaccinees. Spike-specific TCR breadth and depth rose significantly after two AZD1222 doses compared with day 0 and with MenACWY recipients. The whole spike protein was spanned by vaccine-associated CD4 TCRs, and dominant responses were seen in regions 160-218 and 743-854. Because no day 14 peak-response samples were available, the repertoires could be characterized only after the peak T cell response.

This clone has just one count. It has no known antigen specificity. No base quality information exists; no much larger clone differs at one position. This specimen's time point label, interpreted: about 28 days (+/-7) after the second vaccine dose. Because spike-specific TCR depth and breadth did not differ between the two schedules, AZD1222 recipients who got a second dose at roughly 4 weeks were pooled with those who got a second dose at roughly 12 weeks. Vaccinee samples came from UK trials COV001 and COV002, including a single-blind randomized controlled phase 2/3 trial of AZD1222 (ChAdOx1 nCoV-19) in healthy adults. For TCRbeta chain sequencing, PBMC samples from trial participants were taken at day 0 and at day 28 after the second dose. Germline trimming amounts to 4 bases on V and 4 bases on J, with 19 as the count of junction bases outside the gene matches. From a lookup of the germline V gene, CDR1 and CDR2 are SGDLS and YYNGEE. Counted from cysteine to phenylalanine, this CDR3 has 21 amino acids. This entry keeps only the CDR3 DNA: 63 bases, framed from base 1.

The CDR3 regions of human TCRbeta chains were analyzed by immunosequencing. The study's processing was this. Repertoire TCRs were checked for matches against a reference library of SARS-CoV-2-specific TCRs that had been generated using the MIRA antigen-specificity platform. Breadth was defined as the fraction of unique TCRs that were SARS-CoV-2-associated, and depth was defined as the fraction of total T cells that were SARS-CoV-2-associated. Using the MIRA data, each spike-specific TCR was assigned both to the spike region to which the TCR was reactive and to a CD4 or CD8 class. Log10-transformed breadth and depth values were compared by one-way ANOVA with Sidak's multiple comparisons tests. TCRdb mirrors the immuneACCESS table, restricted to in-frame sequences. Some clones are absent from its copies; in checked studies, under half trace to an unresolved V gene, and the reason for the others is unknown. Clonal size and the V and J genes are those of that table, whereas D and trimming came from the DNA. Within this sample are more than 110,000 clones, with about 90% of them counted one time only. The top ten hold roughly 3.5% of the sample.

Specimen: peripheral blood, collected 28 days after the second AZD1222 dose. This receptor was identified in an adult who received the AZD1222 COVID-19 vaccine. The chain couples TRBV9 to TRBJ2-2, and 13 junctional nucleotides match TRBD2. The CDR3 has the sequence CASSRLEPGLAGFRGTGELFF. The nucleotide sequence is TGTGCCAGCAGCCGACTCGAACCGGGACTAGCGGGATTTCGTGGCACCGGGGAGCTGTTTTTT.